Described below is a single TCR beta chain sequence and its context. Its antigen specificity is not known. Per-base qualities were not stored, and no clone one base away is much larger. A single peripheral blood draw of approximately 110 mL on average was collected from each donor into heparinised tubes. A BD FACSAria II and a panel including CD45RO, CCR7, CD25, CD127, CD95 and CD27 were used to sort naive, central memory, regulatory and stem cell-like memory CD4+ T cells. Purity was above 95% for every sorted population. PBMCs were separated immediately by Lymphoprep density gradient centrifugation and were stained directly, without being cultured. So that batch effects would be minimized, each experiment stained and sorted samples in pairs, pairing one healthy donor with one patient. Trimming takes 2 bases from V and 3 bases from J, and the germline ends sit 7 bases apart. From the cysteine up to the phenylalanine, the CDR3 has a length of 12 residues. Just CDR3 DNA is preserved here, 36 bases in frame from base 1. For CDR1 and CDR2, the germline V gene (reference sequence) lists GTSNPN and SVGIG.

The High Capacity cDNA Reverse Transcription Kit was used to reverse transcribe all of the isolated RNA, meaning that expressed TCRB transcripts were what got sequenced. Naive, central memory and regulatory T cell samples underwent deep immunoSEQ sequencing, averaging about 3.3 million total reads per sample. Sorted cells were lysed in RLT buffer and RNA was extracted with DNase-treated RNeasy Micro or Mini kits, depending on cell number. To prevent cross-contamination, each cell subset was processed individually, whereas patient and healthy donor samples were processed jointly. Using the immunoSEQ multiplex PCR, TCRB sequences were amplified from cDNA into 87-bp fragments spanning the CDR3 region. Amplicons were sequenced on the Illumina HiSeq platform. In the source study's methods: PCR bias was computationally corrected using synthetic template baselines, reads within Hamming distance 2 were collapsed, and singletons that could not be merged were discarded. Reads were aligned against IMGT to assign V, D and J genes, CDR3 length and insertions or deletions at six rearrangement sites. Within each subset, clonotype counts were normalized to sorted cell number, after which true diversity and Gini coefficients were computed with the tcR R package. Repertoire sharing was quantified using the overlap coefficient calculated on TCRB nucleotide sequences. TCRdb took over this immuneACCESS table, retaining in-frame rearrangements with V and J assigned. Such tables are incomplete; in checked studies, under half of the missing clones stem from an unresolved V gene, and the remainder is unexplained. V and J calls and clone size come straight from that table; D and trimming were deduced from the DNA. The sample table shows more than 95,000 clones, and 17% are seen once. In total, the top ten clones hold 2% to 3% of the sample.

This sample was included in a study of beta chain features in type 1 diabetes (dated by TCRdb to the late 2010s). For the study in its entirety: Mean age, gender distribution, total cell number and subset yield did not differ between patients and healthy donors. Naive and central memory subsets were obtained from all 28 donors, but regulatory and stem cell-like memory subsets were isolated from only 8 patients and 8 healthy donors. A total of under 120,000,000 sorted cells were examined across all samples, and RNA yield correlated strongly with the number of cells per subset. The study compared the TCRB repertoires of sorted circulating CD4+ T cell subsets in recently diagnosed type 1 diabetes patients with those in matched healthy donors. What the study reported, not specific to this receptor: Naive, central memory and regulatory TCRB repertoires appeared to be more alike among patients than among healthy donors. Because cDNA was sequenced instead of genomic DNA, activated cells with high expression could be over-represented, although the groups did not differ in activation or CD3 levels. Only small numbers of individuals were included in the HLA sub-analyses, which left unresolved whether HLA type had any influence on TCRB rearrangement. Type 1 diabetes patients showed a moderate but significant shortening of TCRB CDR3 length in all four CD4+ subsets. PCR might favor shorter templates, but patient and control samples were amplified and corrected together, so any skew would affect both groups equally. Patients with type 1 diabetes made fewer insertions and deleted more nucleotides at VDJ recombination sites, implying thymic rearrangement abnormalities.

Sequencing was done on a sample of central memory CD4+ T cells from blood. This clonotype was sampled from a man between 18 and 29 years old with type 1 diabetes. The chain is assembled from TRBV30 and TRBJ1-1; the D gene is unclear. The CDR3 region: CAWSPDYTEAFF. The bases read TGTGCCTGGAGTCCTGATTACACTGAAGCTTTCTTT.